What follows describes a single T cell receptor (beta chain). What it binds is unknown. Primers: 60 Vbeta forward and 13 Jbeta reverse. Data came from immunoSEQ multiplex PCR; TCRdb stores just in-frame clones and leaves some out. Of about 250,000 clones listed, about 66% are singletons. This specimen comes from a study of cytomegalovirus exposure and HLA in healthy donors. Whole-study context: Unique TCR beta sequences numbering about 100 million came from 190 million or so T cells in an earlier analysis.

Trimming left V 2 bases short and J 6 bases short, with 10 bases between. The CDR3 is made up of 14 amino acids. CDR1 and CDR2 (germline): SGHDN, FVKESK. Study outcomes and limitations: One variant, a missense change in DCLRE1C, was linked in a later analysis to TCR beta V- and J-gene trimming.

This clonotype was sampled from a female donor in good health and CMV-seronegative. The chain is built from TRBV14 and TRBJ1-4, with D hard to call. Sequencing was carried out using PBMCs. The chain's CDR3 is CASSQFAPDEKLFF. CDR3 bases: TGTGCCAGCAGCCAATTCGCTCCGGATGAAAAACTGTTTTTT.